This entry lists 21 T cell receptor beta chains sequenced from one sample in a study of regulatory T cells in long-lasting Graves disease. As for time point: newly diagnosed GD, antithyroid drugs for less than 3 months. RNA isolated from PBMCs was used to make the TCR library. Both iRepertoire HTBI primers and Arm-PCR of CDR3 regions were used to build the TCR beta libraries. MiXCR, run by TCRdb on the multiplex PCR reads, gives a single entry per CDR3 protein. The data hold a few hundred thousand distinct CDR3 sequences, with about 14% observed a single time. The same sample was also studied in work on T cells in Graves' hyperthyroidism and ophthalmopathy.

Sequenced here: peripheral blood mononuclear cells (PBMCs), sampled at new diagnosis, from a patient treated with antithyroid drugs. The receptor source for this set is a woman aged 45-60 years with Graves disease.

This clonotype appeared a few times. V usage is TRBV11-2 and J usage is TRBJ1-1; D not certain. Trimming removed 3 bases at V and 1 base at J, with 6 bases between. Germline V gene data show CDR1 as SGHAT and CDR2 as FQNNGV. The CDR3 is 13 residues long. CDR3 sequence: CASSLTQNTEAFF. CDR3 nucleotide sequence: TGTGCCAGCAGCTTGACCCAGAACACTGAAGCTTTCTTT.

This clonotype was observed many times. CDR3 in DNA: TGTGCCAGCAGCTTAGTAGACACGAATCAGCCCCAGCATTTT. This codes for CASSLVDTNQPQHF. The chain couples TRBV7-9 to TRBJ1-5; no clear D. This CDR3 spans 14 amino acids. Germline CDR1 SEHNR, CDR2 FQNEAQ (reference sequence). V was trimmed by 1 base and J by 4 bases, leaving 8 bases between them.

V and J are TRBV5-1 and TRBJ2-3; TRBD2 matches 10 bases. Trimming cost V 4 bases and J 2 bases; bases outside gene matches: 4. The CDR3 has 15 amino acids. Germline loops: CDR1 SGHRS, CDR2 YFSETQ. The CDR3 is CASSQGLANTDTQYF. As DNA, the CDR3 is TGCGCCAGCAGCCAGGGACTAGCGAACACAGATACGCAGTATTTT.

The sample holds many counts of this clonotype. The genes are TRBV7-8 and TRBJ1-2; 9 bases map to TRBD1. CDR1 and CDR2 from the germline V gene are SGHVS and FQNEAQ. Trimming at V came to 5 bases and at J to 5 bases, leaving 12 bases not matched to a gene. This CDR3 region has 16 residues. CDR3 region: CASSPEYRDRVYGYTF. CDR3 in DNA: TGTGCCAGCAGCCCCGAATACAGGGACAGGGTTTATGGCTACACCTTC.

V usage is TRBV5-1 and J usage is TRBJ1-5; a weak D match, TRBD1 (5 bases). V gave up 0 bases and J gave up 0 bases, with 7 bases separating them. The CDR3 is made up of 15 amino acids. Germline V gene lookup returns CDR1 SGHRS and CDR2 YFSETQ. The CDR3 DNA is TGCGCCAGCAGCTTGGGACAGAGTAGCAATCAGCCCCAGCATTTT. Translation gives CASSLGQSSNQPQHF.

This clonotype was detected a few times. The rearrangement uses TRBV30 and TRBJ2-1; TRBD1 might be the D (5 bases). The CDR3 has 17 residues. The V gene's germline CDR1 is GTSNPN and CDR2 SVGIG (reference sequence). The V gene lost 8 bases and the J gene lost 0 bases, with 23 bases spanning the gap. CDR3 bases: TGTGCCGCAAAGATGGGGCGTAGGCTTAGCTCCTACAATGAGCAGTTCTTC. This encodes CAAKMGRRLSSYNEQFF.

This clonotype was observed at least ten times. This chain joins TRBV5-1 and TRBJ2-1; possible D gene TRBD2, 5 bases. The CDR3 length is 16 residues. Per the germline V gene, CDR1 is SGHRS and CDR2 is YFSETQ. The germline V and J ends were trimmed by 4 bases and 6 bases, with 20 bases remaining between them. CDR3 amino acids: CASSPQIEGLRNEQFF. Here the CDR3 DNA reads TGCGCCAGCAGCCCCCAGATAGAGGGTTTACGCAATGAGCAGTTCTTC.

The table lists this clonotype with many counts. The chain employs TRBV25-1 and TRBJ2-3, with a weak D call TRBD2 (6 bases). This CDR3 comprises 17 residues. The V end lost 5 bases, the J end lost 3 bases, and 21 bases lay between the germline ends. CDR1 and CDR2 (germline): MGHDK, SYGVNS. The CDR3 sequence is CASSPRDGGDGTDTQYF. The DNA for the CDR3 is TGTGCCAGCAGTCCCCGAGACGGGGGAGACGGAACAGATACGCAGTATTTT.

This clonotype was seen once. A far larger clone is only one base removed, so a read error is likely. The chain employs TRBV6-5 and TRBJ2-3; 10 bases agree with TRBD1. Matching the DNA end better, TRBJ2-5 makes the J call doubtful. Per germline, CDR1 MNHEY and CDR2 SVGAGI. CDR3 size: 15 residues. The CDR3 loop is CASSLAGTGAGTQYF. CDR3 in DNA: TGTGCCAGCAGTTTAGCCGGGACAGGGGCGGGGACCCAGTACTTC.

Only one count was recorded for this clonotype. CDR3 bases: TGTGCCAGCAGCCAAGCCGGAGCGGGAGAGGGCGAGCAGTACTTC. Translating it yields CASSQAGAGEGEQYF. The rearrangement joins TRBV4-2 to TRBJ2-7, with 8 nucleotides matching TRBD2. Trimming cost V 1 base and J 6 bases; bases outside gene matches: 8. CDR3 size: 15 residues. Germline-derived CDR1 and CDR2 are LGHNA and YNFKEQ.

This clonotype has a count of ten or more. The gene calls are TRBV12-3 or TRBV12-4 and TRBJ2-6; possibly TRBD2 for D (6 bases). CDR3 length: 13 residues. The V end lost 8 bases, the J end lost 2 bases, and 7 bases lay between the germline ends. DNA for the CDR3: TGTGCCAGCTGGGAGGCTGGGGCCAACGTCCTGACTTTC. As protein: CASWEAGANVLTF.

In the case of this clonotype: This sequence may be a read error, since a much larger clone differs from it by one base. CDR3 nucleotide sequence: TGTGCCAGCAGCTCATTTCGGGGTCTGAACACTGAAGCTTTCTTT. Translating it yields CASSSFRGLNTEAFF. The rearrangement links TRBV7-2 to TRBJ1-1; D uncertain. This CDR3 spans 15 amino acids. Germline CDR1 SGHTA, CDR2 FQGNSA. Deletions cut 4 bases from V and 0 bases from J, with 12 bases between. Filled out from reference TRBV7-2 and TRBJ1-1, the complete variable domain reads GAGVSQSPSNKVTEKGKDVELRCDPISGHTALYWYRQSLGQGLEFLIYFQGNSAPDKSGLPSDRFSAERTGGSVSTLTIQRTQQEDSAVYLCASSSFRGLNTEAFFGQGTRLTVV.

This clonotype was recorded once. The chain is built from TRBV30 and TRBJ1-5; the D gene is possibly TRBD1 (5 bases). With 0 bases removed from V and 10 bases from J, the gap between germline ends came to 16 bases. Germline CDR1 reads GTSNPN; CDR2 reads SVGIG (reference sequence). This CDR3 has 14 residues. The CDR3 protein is CAWSVGDVSHPQHF. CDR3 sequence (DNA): TGTGCCTGGAGTGTGGGGGACGTAAGTCATCCCCAGCATTTT. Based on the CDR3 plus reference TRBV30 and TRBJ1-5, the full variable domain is SQTIHQWPATLVQPVGSPLSLECTVEGTSNPNLYWYRQAAGRGLQLLFYSVGIGQISSEVPQNLSASRPQDRQFILSSKKLLLSDSGFYLCAWSVGDVSHPQHFGDGTRLSIL.

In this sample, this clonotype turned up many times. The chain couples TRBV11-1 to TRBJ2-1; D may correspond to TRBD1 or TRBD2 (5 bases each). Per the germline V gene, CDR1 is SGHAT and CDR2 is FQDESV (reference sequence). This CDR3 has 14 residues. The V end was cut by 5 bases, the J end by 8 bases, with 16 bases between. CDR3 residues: CASSRVRGRYEQFF. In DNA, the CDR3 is TGTGCCAGCAGCCGCGTTCGGGGCCGCTATGAGCAGTTCTTC. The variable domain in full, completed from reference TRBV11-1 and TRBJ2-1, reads EAEVAQSPRYKITEKSQAVAFWCDPISGHATLYWYRQILGQGPELLVQFQDESVVDDSQLPKDRFSAERLKGVDSTLKIQPAELGDSAMYLCASSRVRGRYEQFFGPGTRLTVL.

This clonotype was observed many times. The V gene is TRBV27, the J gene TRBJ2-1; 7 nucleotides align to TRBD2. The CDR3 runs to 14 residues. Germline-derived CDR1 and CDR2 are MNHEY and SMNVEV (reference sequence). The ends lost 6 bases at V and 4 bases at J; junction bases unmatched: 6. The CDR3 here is CASSPTSAYNEQFF. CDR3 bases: TGTGCCAGCAGCCCTACTAGCGCTTACAATGAGCAGTTCTTC.

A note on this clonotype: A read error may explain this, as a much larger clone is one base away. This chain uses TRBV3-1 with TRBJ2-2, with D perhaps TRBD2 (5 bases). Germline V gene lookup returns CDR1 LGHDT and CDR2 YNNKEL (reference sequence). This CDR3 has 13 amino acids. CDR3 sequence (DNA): TGTGCCAGCAGCCAGGTAGTGGCCGGGGAGCCGTTTTTT. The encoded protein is CASSQVVAGEPFF.

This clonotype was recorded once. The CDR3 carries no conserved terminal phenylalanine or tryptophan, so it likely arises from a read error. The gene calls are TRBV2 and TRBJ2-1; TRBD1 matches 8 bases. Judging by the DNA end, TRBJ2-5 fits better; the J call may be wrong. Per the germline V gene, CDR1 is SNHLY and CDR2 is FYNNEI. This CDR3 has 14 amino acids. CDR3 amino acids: CASSRGQVSETQYL. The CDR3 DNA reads TGTGCCAGCAGCCGGGGACAGGTCAGCGAGACCCAGTACCTC.

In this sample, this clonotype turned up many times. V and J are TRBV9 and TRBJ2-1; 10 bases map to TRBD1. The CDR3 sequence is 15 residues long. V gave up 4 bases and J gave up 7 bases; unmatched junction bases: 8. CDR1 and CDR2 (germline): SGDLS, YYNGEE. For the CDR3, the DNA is TGTGCCAGCAGCTTCGGGACAGGGGTGGGGAATGAGCAGTTCTTC. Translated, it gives CASSFGTGVGNEQFF.

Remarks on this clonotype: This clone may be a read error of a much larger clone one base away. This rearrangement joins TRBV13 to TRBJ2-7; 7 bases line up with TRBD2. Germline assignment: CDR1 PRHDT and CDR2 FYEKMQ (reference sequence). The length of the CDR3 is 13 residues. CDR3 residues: CASSNNRDYGQYF. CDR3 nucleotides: TGTGCCAGCAGTAACAACCGGGACTACGGGCAGTACTTC.

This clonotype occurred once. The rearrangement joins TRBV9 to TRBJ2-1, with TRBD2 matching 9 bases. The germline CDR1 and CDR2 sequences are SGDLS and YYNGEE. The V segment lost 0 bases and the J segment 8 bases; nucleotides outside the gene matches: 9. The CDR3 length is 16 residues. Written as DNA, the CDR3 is TGTGCCAGCAGCGTAGGTAATAGCGGGAGCCGTGATGAGCAGTTCTTC. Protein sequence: CASSVGNSGSRDEQFF.

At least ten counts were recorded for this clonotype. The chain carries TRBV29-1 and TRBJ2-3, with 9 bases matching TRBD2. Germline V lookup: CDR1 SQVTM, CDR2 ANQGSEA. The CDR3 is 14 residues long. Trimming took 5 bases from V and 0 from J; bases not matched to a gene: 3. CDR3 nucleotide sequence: TGCAGCGTTCATAGCGGGAGAAGCACAGATACGCAGTATTTT. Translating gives CSVHSGRSTDTQYF.